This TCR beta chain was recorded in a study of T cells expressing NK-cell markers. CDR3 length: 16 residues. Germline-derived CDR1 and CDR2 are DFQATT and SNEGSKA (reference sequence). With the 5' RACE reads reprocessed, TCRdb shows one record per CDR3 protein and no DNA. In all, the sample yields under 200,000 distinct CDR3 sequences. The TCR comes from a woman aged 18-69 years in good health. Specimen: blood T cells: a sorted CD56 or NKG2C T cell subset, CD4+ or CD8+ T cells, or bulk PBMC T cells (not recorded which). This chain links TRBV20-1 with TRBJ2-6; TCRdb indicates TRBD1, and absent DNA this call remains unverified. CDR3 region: CSARRDRPWGANVLTF.